The 9 T cell receptor beta chains in this list originate from one sample, sequenced in a study of blood T cell repertoires in COVID-19. The protocol was immunoSEQ multiplex PCR, while the TCRdb copy is restricted to in-frame clones and leaves out a portion. The sample includes over 150,000 clones, over 80% of them seen just once. Material: peripheral blood. Source of these receptors: an elderly woman with COVID-19, enrolled during active disease.

J is TRBJ1-2 and V is TRBV19; no definite D call. V was trimmed by 7 bases and J by 2 bases, leaving 14 bases between them. The germline V gene has CDR1 LNHDA and CDR2 SQIVND (reference sequence). The CDR3 is 14 amino acids. The CDR3, as DNA: TGTGCCAGTAAAAATTTTGGCAAGAACTATGGCTACACCTTC. It encodes CASKNFGKNYGYTF.

V gene TRBV24-1 combines with J gene TRBJ1-3; tentatively, D is TRBD1 (5 bases). Deletions cut 5 bases from V and 4 bases from J, with 14 bases between. CDR3 length equals 15 residues. The germline CDR1 and CDR2 sequences are KGHDR and SFDVKD. CDR3 DNA: TGTGCCACCAGTGGCGGGGCCATCGGCGGAAACACCATATATTTT. Its protein is CATSGGAIGGNTIYF.

The chain's CDR3 is CASSNWGREVSRTEAFF. CDR3 nucleotides: TGTGCCAGCAGTAACTGGGGCAGGGAAGTTTCTAGGACTGAAGCTTTCTTT. V and J are TRBV27 and TRBJ1-1; TRBD1 is a possible D gene (5 bases). CDR1 and CDR2 from the germline V gene are MNHEY and SMNVEV (reference sequence). This CDR3 is built from 17 residues. Trimming pared 5 bases from V and 5 bases from J, leaving 24 bases between.

CDR3 in DNA: TGTGCCAGCAGCCAACCAGGGGCAACTAATGAAAAACTGTTTTTT. Encoded protein: CASSQPGATNEKLFF. This chain joins TRBV3-1 (or the pseudogene TRBV3-2) and TRBJ1-4, with D tentatively TRBD1 (6 bases). Trimming removed 2 bases from V and 0 bases from J, with 7 bases in between. The CDR3 extends over 15 amino acids. Germline loops: CDR1 LGHDT, CDR2 YNNKEL (reference sequence).

This clone was seen once. The chain carries TRBV28 and TRBJ1-2, with no clear D. There are 13 residues in the CDR3. Trimming pared 6 bases from V and 2 bases from J, leaving 10 bases between. Germline V gene sequence: CDR1 MDHEN, CDR2 SYDVKM. The CDR3 nucleotides are TGTGCCAGCAGCACAGCTTCCAACTATGGCTACACCTTC. It encodes CASSTASNYGYTF.

This chain uses TRBV6-5 with TRBJ2-3, with TRBD1 identical over 9 bases. V lost 4 bases, J lost 3 bases, and 8 bases stayed unmatched. The CDR3 length is 16 residues. Germline V gene lookup returns CDR1 MNHEY and CDR2 SVGAGI. The CDR3 DNA reads as TGTGCCAGCAGTTCGGGACAGGGCCTACAGACAGATACGCAGTATTTT. The encoded protein is CASSSGQGLQTDTQYF.

In nucleotides, the CDR3 is TGTGCCAGCAGCCTCCAGGGCGAGCAGTACTTC. Its protein is CASSLQGEQYF. The chain carries TRBV13 and TRBJ2-7, with D possibly being TRBD1 (5 bases). V lost 5 bases, J lost 6 bases, and 8 bases lay in between. The CDR3 has 11 amino acids. The germline V gene encodes CDR1 PRHDT and CDR2 FYEKMQ (reference sequence).

The chain has TRBV28 and TRBJ2-2, with D perhaps matching TRBD2 (5 bases). Looked up from germline, CDR1 is MDHEN and CDR2 is SYDVKM. The CDR3 is made up of 14 amino acids. Deletions cut 7 bases from V and 4 bases from J, with 13 bases between. In nucleotides, the CDR3 is TGTGCCAGCACTCGAGGGCCTATCACCGGGGAGCTGTTTTTT. Translated, it gives CASTRGPITGELFF.

The chain uses TRBV28 and TRBJ2-7; 7 bases line up with TRBD2. Trimming removed 4 bases from V and 2 bases from J; junction bases left unmatched: 14. This CDR3 spans 17 amino acids. The V gene's germline CDR1 is MDHEN and CDR2 SYDVKM. The CDR3 region is CASSSPPRLAGAYEQYF. The CDR3, as DNA: TGTGCCAGCAGTTCACCCCCCCGACTGGCGGGGGCCTACGAGCAGTACTTC.